The rows below give T cell receptor beta chains drawn from one sample of a study of cytomegalovirus exposure and HLA in healthy donors. Some clones are missing from TCRdb's copy, which holds only in-frame ones; the method was immunoSEQ multiplex PCR. The sample carries around 65,000 clones, around 73% recorded once. Sequenced input: PBMCs. The receptor set was obtained from a girl aged 10 to 17 in good health and CMV-seropositive. Both conserved end residues are part of each CDR3. The order of the fields is clone size, D gene, V gene, J gene, CDR3 length, CDR3 DNA, CDR3 protein. The D gene is left open where the match is weak. Size is omitted from some rows. Given values are once, few, many or a class for expanded clones.

-	TRBD1	TRBV29-1	TRBJ1-1	12	TGCAGCACACCCACAGGGGGCCGGGAAGCTTTCTTT	CSTPTGGREAFF
few	-	TRBV6-1	TRBJ1-1	13	TGTGCCACCCACTATGGTGGAAACACTGAAGCTTTCTTT	CATHYGGNTEAFF
few	TRBD1	TRBV2	TRBJ1-5	14	TGTGCCAGCACCGCGGAGGACAGGGGTCAGCCCCAGCATTTT	CASTAEDRGQPQHF
-	-	TRBV28	TRBJ2-5	11	TGTGCCAGCAGTTTACGGGAGACCCAGTACTTC	CASSLRETQYF
-	-	TRBV29-1	TRBJ2-1	13	TGCAGCGTTACGGAAGCGGACTACAATGAGCAGTTCTTC	CSVTEADYNEQFF
few	TRBD2	TRBV27	TRBJ2-7	14	TGTGCCAGCTCAACCGGGACTAGGAGTTGGGAGCAGTACTTC	CASSTGTRSWEQYF
-	TRBD2	TRBV10-2	TRBJ2-1	14	TGCGCCAGCAAAACTAGCGGGGGAGGGGATGAGCAGTTCTTC	CASKTSGGGDEQFF
-	-	TRBV9	TRBJ2-5	14	TGTGCCAGCAGCGTAGGGAGGGCTCAAGAGACCCAGTACTTC	CASSVGRAQETQYF
-	-	TRBV5-1	TRBJ1-4	14	TGCGCCAGCAGCTTGGACTATCCTAATGAAAAACTGTTTTTT	CASSLDYPNEKLFF
-	-	TRBV29-1	TRBJ2-7	12	TGCAGCGTCAGCAGGTCCGCCTACGAGCAGTACTTC	CSVSRSAYEQYF
-	-	TRBV7-9	TRBJ2-2	12	TGTGCCAGCAGGCAGGGTCACGGGGAGCTGTTTTTT	CASRQGHGELFF
once	-	TRBV14	TRBJ2-1	18	TGTGCCAGCAGCCAAGTATTTCGGGAGCCACAGTTTGGCGTCGAGCAGTTCTTC	CASSQVFREPQFGVEQFF
-	-	TRBV10-3	TRBJ2-2	14	TGTGCCATCACCACAGCCGCGAACACCGGGGAGCTGTTTTTT	CAITTAANTGELFF
-	TRBD2	TRBV5-4	TRBJ2-7	15	TGTGCCAGCAGCTTGGAACTAGCGGGATCTAGGGAGCAGTACTTC	CASSLELAGSREQYF
-	-	TRBV5-4	TRBJ2-1	13	TGTGCCAGCAGCAAAAGAACAGGTAATGAGCAGTTCTTC	CASSKRTGNEQFF
-	TRBD1	TRBV6-5	TRBJ1-1	15	TGTGCCAGCATCCCCCTAGACAGGGGGCAGACTGAAGCTTTCTTT	CASIPLDRGQTEAFF
-	TRBD2	TRBV5-6	TRBJ2-1	15	TGTGCCAGCAGCCCGCTAGCGGGGGTCTACAATGAGCAGTTCTTC	CASSPLAGVYNEQFF
-	-	TRBV19	TRBJ1-2	13	TGTGCCAGTACCCTGGGCAGGGGTGCTGGCTACACCTTC	CASTLGRGAGYTF
-	TRBD2	TRBV23-1	TRBJ2-7	15	TGCGCCAGCAGTCAATCGAGGCAGGGAGGGTACGAGCAGTACTTC	CASSQSRQGGYEQYF
-	-	TRBV20-1	TRBJ2-7	11	TGCAGTGCTAGAGGGAGGCACGAGCAGTACTTC	CSARGRHEQYF
-	TRBD2	TRBV2	TRBJ2-1	13	TGTGCCAGCAGTGCGGGGGGGCGAAATGAGCAGTTCTTC	CASSAGGRNEQFF
-	-	TRBV6-1	TRBJ2-1	11	TGTGCCAGCTCCCCCCTCAATGAGCAGTTCTTC	CASSPLNEQFF
-	TRBD2	TRBV5-4	TRBJ2-7	19	TGTGCCAGCAGCTTCAGGGCCGCAGAGAGCGGGGGGCAAAGATACGAGCAGTACTTC	CASSFRAAESGGQRYEQYF
-	-	TRBV7-8	TRBJ2-7	16	TGTGCCAGCAGCTTAGTCCGAATAGTCCTATCCTACGAGCAGTACTTC	CASSLVRIVLSYEQYF